The next 5 T cell receptor beta chains were all read from a single sample in a study of T cell changes during pregnancy in multiple sclerosis. Libraries were prepared by immunoSEQ multiplex PCR; TCRdb keeps only in-frame clonotypes and omits some of them. This sample yields more than 55,000 clones, of which about 89% are seen a single time; around 1.8% belongs to the top ten. Source: peripheral blood, taken after pregnancy. These receptors all come from a female donor with multiple sclerosis, enrolled in a pregnancy study.

The rearrangement links TRBV7-9 to TRBJ1-1, with no clear D. The CDR3 consists of 12 residues. The V gene lost 3 bases and the J gene lost 3 bases, with 5 bases spanning the gap. Germline assignment: CDR1 SEHNR and CDR2 FQNEAQ (reference sequence). For the CDR3, the DNA is TGTGCCAGCAGCTTCTCTGACACTGAAGCTTTCTTT. It is translated as CASSFSDTEAFF. Filled out from reference TRBV7-9 and TRBJ1-1, the complete variable domain reads DTGVSQNPRHKITKRGQNVTFRCDPISEHNRLYWYRQTLGQGPEFLTYFQNEAQLEKSRLLSDRFSAERPKGSFSTLEIQRTEQGDSAMYLCASSFSDTEAFFGQGTRLTVV.

The chain links TRBV9 to TRBJ1-3; 7 bases match TRBD1. There are 15 residues in the CDR3. With 4 bases clipped from V and 2 bases from J, the junction kept 6 bases outside the gene matches. CDR1 is SGDLS and CDR2 is YYNGEE in the germline V gene. The CDR3 reads CASSPRQGPGNTIYF. The CDR3 DNA follows: TGTGCCAGCAGCCCCCGACAGGGCCCTGGAAACACCATATATTTT.

The V call is TRBV5-1, the J call TRBJ2-3; no definite D call. Trimming removed 0 bases at V and 2 bases at J, with 7 bases between. This CDR3 spans 14 amino acids. In germline, CDR1 is SGHRS, CDR2 YFSETQ. CDR3 nucleotide sequence: TGCGCCAGCAGCTTGGACTCGATCACAGATACGCAGTATTTT. It encodes CASSLDSITDTQYF.

The chain recombines TRBV20-1 with TRBJ1-3, with a tentative D call TRBD1 (5 bases). The CDR3 spans 11 residues. The germline V gene encodes CDR1 DFQATT and CDR2 SNEGSKA (reference sequence). The ends were cut back, 6 bases at V and 9 bases at J, with 12 bases in the middle. CDR3 amino acids: CSAGGVGTIYF. CDR3 sequence (DNA): TGCAGTGCGGGGGGGGTTGGCACCATATATTTT.

This chain uses TRBV6-5 with TRBJ1-4; a weak D match, TRBD1 (5 bases). The V end lost 8 bases, the J end lost 0 bases, and 10 bases lay between the germline ends. This CDR3 contains 14 residues. Germline CDR1 is MNHEY and CDR2 is SVGAGI. The CDR3 region has the DNA TGTGCCAGCCGCGGGACCTCAACTAATGAAAAACTGTTTTTT. This codes for CASRGTSTNEKLFF.